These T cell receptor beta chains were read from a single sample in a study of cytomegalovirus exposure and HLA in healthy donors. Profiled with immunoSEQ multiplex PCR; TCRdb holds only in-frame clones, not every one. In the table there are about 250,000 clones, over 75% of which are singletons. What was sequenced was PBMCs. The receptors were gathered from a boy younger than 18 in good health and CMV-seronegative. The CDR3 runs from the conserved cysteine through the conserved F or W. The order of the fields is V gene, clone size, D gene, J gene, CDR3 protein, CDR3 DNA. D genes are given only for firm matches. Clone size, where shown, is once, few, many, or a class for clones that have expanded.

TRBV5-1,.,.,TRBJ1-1,CASSLAMSGTLEAFF,TGCGCCAGCAGCTTGGCCATGTCAGGGACTCTTGAAGCTTTCTTT
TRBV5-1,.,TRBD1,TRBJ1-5,CASSSGGEQFREQPQHF,TGCGCCAGCAGCTCAGGGGGCGAACAGTTTCGTGAACAGCCCCAGCATTTT
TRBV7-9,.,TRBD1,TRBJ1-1,CASSLGDRGYFTEAFF,TGTGCCAGCAGCTTAGGGGACAGGGGTTACTTCACTGAAGCTTTCTTT
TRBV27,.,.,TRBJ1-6,CASRPTHRRRNSPLHF,TGTGCCAGCAGGCCAACGCATCGGAGGCGGAATTCACCCCTCCACTTT
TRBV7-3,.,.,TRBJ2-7,CASSLTARTYEQYF,TGTGCCAGCAGCTTAACTGCCAGAACCTACGAGCAGTACTTC
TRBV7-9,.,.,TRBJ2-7,CASSLAGLDSYEQYF,TGTGCCAGCAGCTTAGCGGGGCTAGACTCCTACGAGCAGTACTTC
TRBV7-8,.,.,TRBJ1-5,CASSFDSAGYNQPQHF,TGTGCCAGCAGCTTTGACTCCGCGGGGTACAATCAGCCCCAGCATTTT
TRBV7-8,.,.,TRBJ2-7,CASSLQARDEQYF,TGTGCCAGCAGCTTACAGGCGCGGGACGAGCAGTACTTC
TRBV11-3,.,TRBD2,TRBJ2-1,CASSTIAGGSEQFF,TGTGCCAGCAGCACTATAGCGGGAGGTAGTGAGCAGTTCTTC
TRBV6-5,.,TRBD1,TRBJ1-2,CASSYQGADGYTF,TGTGCCAGCAGTTACCAGGGGGCTGATGGCTACACCTTC
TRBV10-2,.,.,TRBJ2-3,CAIMTASTDTQYF,TGCGCCATCATGACAGCTAGCACAGATACGCAGTATTTT
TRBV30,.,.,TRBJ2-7,CAWSIGQFYEQYF,TGTGCCTGGAGTATTGGACAGTTCTACGAGCAGTACTTC
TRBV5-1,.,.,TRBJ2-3,CASSFTGQDDTQYF,TGCGCCAGCAGCTTTACAGGGCAGGACGATACGCAGTATTTT
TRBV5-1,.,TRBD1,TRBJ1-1,CASSLLTRMASGRGLESTEAFF,TGCGCCAGCAGCCTCCTGACCCGAATGGCTAGTGGCAGGGGGCTAGAGAGCACTGAAGCTTTCTTT
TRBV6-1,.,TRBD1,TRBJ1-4,CASRDRGTTNEKLFF,TGTGCCAGCAGGGACAGGGGAACAACTAATGAAAAACTGTTTTTT
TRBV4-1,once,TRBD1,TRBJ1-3,CASSPERGRVAGNTIYF,TGCGCCAGCAGCCCCGAAAGGGGGCGCGTCGCTGGAAACACCATATATTTT
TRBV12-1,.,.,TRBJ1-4,CASSPARGECEKLFF,TGTGCCAGCAGCCCCGCCCGGGGAGAGTGTGAAAAACTGTTTTTT
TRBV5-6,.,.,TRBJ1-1,CASTVEMSTEAFF,TGTGCTTCAACGGTGGAGATGAGCACTGAAGCTTTCTTT
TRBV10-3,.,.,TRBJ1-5,CAISESQANSNQPQHF,TGTGCCATCAGTGAGTCACAGGCCAATAGCAATCAGCCCCAGCATTTT
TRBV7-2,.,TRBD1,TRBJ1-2,CASSFAEGQGVTF,TGTGCCAGCAGCTTCGCCGAAGGACAGGGAGTCACCTTC
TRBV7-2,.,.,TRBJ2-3,CASSFAIRDTQYF,TGTGCCAGCAGCTTTGCCATTCGGGATACGCAGTATTTT
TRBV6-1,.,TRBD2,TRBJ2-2,CASSEAPSGRAAGELFF,TGTGCCAGCAGTGAGGCCCCAAGCGGGAGGGCGGCCGGGGAGCTGTTTTTT
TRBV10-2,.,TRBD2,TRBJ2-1,CASSESGREGPYNEQFF,TGCGCCAGCAGTGAGTCGGGACGGGAGGGGCCCTACAATGAGCAGTTCTTC
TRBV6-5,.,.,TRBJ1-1,CASGGFDTEAFF,TGTGCCAGCGGGGGGTTTGACACTGAAGCTTTCTTT
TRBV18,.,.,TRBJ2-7,CASSSPDRLSDEQYF,TGTGCCAGCTCATCCCCCGACAGGCTAAGCGACGAGCAGTACTTC
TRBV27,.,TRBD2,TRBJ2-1,CASSFFLAGGLKQYNEQFF,TGTGCCAGCAGTTTTTTTCTAGCGGGGGGGCTTAAACAGTACAATGAGCAGTTCTTC
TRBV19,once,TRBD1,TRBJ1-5,CASSLGTGNPQPQHF,TGTGCCAGTAGTCTGGGGACAGGGAATCCTCAGCCCCAGCATTTT
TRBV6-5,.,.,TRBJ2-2,CASSIRGGELFF,TGTGCCAGCAGTATCAGGGGCGGCGAGCTGTTTTTT
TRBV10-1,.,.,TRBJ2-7,CASSVDYTYEQYF,TGCGCCAGCAGTGTGGACTATACCTACGAGCAGTACTTC